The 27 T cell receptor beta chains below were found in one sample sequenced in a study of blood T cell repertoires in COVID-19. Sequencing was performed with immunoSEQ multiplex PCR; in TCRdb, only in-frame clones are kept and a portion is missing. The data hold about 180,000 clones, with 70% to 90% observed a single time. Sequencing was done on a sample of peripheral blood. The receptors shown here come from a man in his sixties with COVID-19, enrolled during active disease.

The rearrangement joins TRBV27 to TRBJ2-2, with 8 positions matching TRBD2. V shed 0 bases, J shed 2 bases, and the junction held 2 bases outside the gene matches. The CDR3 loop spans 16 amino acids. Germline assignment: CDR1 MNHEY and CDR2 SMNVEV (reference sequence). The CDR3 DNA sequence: TGTGCCAGCAGTTTATCAGCGGGGGTAAACACCGGGGAGCTGTTTTTT. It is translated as CASSLSAGVNTGELFF.

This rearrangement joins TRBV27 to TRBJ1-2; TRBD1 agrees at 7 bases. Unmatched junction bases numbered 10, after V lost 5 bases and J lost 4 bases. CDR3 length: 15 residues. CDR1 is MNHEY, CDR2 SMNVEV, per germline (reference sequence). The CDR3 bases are TGTGCCAGCAGTCCCGCAGGGGGTCCTAGCTATGGCTACACCTTC. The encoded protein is CASSPAGGPSYGYTF.

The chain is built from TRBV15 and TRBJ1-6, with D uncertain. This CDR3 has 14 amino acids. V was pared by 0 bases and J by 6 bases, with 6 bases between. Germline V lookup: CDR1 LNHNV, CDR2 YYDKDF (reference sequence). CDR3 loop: CATSRDPLNSPLHF. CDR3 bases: TGTGCCACCAGCAGAGATCCCCTTAATTCACCCCTCCACTTT.

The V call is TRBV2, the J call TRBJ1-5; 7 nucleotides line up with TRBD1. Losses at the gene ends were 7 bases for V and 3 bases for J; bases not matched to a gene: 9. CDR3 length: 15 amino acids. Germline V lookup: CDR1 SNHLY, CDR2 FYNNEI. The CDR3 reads CASKGAGTANQPQHF. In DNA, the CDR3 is TGTGCCAGCAAGGGGGCAGGGACGGCCAATCAGCCCCAGCATTTT.

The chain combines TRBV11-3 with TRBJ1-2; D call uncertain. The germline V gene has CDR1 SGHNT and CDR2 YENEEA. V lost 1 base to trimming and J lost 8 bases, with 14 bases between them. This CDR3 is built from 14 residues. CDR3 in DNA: TGTGCCAGCAGCTTAGTTGACGGAGTTGAGGGCTACACCTTC. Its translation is CASSLVDGVEGYTF.

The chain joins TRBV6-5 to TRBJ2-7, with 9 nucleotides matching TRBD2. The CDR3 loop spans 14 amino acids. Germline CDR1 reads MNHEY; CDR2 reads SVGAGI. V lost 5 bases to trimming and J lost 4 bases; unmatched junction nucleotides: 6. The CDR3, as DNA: TGTGCCAGCAGTCTAGCGGGGAATCTTTACGAGCAGTACTTC. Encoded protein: CASSLAGNLYEQYF.

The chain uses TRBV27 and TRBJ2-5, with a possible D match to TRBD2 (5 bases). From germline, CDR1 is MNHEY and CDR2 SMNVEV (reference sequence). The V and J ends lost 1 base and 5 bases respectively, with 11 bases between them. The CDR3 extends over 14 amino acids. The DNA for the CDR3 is TGTGCCAGCAGTTTATATTCGGGATGGGAGACCCAGTACTTC. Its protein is CASSLYSGWETQYF.

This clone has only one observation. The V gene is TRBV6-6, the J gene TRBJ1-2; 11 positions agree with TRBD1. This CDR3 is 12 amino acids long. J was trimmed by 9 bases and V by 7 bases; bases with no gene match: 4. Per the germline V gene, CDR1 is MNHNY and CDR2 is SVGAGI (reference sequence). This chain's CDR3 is CASKGTGGSYTF. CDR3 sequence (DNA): TGTGCCAGCAAAGGGACAGGGGGTAGCTACACCTTC.

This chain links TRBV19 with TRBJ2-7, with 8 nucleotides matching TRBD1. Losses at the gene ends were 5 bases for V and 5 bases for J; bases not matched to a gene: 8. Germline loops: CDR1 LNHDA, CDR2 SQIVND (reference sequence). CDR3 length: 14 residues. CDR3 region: CASSRTGTGNEQYF. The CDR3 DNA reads TGTGCCAGTAGTCGCACCGGGACAGGAAACGAGCAGTACTTC.

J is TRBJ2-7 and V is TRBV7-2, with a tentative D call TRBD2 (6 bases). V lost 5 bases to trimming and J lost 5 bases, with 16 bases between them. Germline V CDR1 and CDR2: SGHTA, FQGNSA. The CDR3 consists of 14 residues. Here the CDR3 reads CASSPGGNIHEQYF. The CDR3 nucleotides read TGTGCCAGCAGCCCCGGGGGAAACATCCACGAGCAGTACTTC.

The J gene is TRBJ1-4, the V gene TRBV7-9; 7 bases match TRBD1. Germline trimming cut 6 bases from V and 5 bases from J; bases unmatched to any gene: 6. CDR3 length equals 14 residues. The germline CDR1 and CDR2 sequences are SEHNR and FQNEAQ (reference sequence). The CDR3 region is CASSSGQENEKLFF. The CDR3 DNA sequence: TGTGCCAGCAGTTCCGGACAGGAGAATGAAAAACTGTTTTTT. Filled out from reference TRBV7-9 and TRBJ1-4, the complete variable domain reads DTGVSQNPRHKITKRGQNVTFRCDPISEHNRLYWYRQTLGQGPEFLTYFQNEAQLEKSRLLSDRFSAERPKGSFSTLEIQRTEQGDSAMYLCASSSGQENEKLFFGSGTQLSVL.

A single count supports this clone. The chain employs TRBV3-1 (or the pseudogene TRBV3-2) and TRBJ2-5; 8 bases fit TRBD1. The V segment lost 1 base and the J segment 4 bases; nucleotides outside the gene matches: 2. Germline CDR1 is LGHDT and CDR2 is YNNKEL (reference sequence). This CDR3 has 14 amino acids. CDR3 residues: CASSQGTGSETQYF. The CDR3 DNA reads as TGTGCCAGCAGCCAAGGGACAGGGTCAGAGACCCAGTACTTC.

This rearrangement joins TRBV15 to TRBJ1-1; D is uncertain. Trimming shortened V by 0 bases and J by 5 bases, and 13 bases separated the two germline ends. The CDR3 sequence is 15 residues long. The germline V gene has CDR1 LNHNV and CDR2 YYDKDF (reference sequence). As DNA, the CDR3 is TGTGCCACCAGCAGAGAAACGGGAGCCCAAACTGAAGCTTTCTTT. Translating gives CATSRETGAQTEAFF.

CDR3 in amino acids: CASSLERQGRPNQPQHF. CDR3 in DNA: TGTGCCAGCAGTCTCGAACGACAGGGAAGGCCGAATCAGCCCCAGCATTTT. The chain carries TRBV28 and TRBJ1-5; TRBD1 agrees at 7 bases. From germline, CDR1 is MDHEN and CDR2 SYDVKM. The V and J ends lost 5 bases and 4 bases, in that order; junction bases with no gene match: 14. The CDR3 consists of 17 residues.

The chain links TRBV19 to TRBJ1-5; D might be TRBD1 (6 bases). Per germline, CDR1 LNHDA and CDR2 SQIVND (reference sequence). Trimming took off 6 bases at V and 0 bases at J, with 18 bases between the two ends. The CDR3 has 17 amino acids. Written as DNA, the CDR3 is TGTGCCAGTAGGGACCAGGGGTCGCGTAGTAGCAATCAGCCCCAGCATTTT. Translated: CASRDQGSRSSNQPQHF.

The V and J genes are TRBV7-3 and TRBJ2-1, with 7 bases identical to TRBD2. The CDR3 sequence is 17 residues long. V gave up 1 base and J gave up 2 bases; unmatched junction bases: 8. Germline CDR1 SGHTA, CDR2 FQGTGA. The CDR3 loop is CASSLKYAGVPYNEQFF. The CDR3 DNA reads TGTGCCAGCAGCTTAAAGTACGCGGGAGTACCCTACAATGAGCAGTTCTTC.

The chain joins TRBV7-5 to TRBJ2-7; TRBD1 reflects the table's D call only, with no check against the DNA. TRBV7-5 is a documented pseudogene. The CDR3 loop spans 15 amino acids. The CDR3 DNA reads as TGTGCCAGAAGCTTAGCGCAGGGTGAAGACTACGAGCAGTACTTC. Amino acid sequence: CARSLAQGEDYEQYF.

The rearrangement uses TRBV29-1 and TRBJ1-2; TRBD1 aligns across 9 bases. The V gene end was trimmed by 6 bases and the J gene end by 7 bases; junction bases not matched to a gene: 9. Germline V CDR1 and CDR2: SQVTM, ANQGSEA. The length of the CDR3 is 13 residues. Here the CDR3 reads CSVKQGAGSGYTF. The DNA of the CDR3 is TGCAGCGTCAAACAGGGGGCAGGTAGTGGCTACACCTTC.

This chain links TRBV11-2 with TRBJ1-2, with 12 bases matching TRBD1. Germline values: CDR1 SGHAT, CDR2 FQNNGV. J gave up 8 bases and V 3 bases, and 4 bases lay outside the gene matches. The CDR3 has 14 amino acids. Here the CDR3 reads CASSFGTGGGGYTF. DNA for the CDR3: TGTGCCAGCAGCTTCGGGACAGGGGGCGGAGGCTACACCTTC.

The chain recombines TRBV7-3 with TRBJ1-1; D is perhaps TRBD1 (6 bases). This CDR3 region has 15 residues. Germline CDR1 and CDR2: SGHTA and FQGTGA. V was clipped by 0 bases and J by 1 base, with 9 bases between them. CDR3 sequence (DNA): TGTGCCAGCAGCTTAACCGGACAGAGGAACACTGAAGCTTTCTTT. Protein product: CASSLTGQRNTEAFF.

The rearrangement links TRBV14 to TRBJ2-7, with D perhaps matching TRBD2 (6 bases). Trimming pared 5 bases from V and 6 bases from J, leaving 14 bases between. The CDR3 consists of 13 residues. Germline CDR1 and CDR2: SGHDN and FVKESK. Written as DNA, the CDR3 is TGTGCCAGCAGCACCCGGAGGGCGCGCGAGCAGTACTTC. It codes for CASSTRRAREQYF.

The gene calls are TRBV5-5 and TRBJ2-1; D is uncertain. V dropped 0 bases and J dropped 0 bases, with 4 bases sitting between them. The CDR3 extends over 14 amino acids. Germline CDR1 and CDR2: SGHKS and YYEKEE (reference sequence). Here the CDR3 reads CASSLGYSYNEQFF. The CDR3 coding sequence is TGTGCCAGCAGCTTGGGCTACTCCTACAATGAGCAGTTCTTC.

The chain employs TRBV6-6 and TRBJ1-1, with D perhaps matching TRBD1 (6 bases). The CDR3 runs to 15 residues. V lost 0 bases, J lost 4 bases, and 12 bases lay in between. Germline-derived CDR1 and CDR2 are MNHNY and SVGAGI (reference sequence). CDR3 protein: CASSYSTGGGTEAFF. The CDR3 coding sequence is TGTGCCAGCAGTTACTCGACAGGCGGAGGCACTGAAGCTTTCTTT.

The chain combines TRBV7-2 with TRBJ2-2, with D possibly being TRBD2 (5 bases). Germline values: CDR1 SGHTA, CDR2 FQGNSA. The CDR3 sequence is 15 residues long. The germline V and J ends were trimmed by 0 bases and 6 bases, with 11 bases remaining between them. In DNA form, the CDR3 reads TGTGCCAGCAGCTTAGCAAGGAGCGGCGCCGGGGAGCTGTTTTTT. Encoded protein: CASSLARSGAGELFF.

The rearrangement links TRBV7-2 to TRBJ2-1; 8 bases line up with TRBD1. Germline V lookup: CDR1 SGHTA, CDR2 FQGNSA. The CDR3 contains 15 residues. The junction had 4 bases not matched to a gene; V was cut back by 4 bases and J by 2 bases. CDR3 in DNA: TGTGCCAGCAGCTCAGGGGGCGCAACCTACAATGAGCAGTTCTTC. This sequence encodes CASSSGGATYNEQFF.

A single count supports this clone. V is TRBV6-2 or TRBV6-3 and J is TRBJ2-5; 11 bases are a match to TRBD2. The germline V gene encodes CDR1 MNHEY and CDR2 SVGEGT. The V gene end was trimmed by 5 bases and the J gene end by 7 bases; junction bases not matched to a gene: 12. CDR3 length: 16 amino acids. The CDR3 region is CASSPLGLAGGATQYF. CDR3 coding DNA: TGTGCCAGCAGTCCCTTGGGGCTAGCGGGAGGTGCGACCCAGTACTTC.

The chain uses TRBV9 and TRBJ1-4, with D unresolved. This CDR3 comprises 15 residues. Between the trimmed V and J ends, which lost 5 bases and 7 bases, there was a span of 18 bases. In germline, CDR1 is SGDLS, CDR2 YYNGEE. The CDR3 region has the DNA TGTGCCAGCAGTCCAACGACACTGGCTGCTGAAAAACTGTTTTTT. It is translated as CASSPTTLAAEKLFF.